Shown below are 4 T cell receptor beta chains from a single sample sequenced in a study of T cell responses to AZD1222 COVID-19 vaccine. The data were produced by immunoSEQ multiplex PCR, yet TCRdb's version contains in-frame clones alone and is incomplete. The sample has over 110,000 clones, 80% to 90% seen once; the top ten hold around 1.5%. The sequences come from peripheral blood, collected on day 0 of AZD1222 vaccination. All receptors derive from an adult in good health.

The chain carries TRBV24-1 and TRBJ2-5, with D unresolved. Germline lookup yields CDR1 KGHDR and CDR2 SFDVKD. Between the trimmed V and J ends, which lost 7 bases and 4 bases, there was a span of 24 bases. The CDR3 runs 17 residues. The DNA for the CDR3 is TGTGCCACCAGCCTCTCCCACGGGCCCACCAGAGGAGAGACCCAGTACTTC. Protein sequence: CATSLSHGPTRGETQYF.

The chain carries TRBV5-4 and TRBJ2-2; 10 bases fit TRBD2. Germline loops: CDR1 SGHNT, CDR2 YYREEE (reference sequence). Unmatched junction bases numbered 8, after V lost 4 bases and J lost 5 bases. The CDR3 is 16 residues long. CDR3 nucleotide sequence: TGTGCCAGCAGCCCTAGCGGGGGCGTGAGGACCGGGGAGCTGTTTTTT. Translating gives CASSPSGGVRTGELFF.

The V and J genes are TRBV21-1 and TRBJ1-1; the table's TRBD1 call for D was not verified on the DNA. TRBV21-1 is shown as a pseudogene. The CDR3 has 16 residues. CDR3: CASNPSGGARNTEAFF. The CDR3 DNA reads as TGTGCCAGCAACCCTTCAGGGGGCGCCCGGAACACTGAAGCTTTCTTT.

V usage is TRBV10-2 and J usage is TRBJ2-7; D call uncertain. CDR1 WSHSY and CDR2 SAAADI come from the germline V gene. CDR3 size: 13 residues. V was clipped by 4 bases and J by 5 bases, with 12 bases between them. The chain's CDR3 is CASSAIHDHEQYF. The CDR3 DNA is TGCGCCAGCAGTGCAATCCATGACCACGAGCAGTACTTC.